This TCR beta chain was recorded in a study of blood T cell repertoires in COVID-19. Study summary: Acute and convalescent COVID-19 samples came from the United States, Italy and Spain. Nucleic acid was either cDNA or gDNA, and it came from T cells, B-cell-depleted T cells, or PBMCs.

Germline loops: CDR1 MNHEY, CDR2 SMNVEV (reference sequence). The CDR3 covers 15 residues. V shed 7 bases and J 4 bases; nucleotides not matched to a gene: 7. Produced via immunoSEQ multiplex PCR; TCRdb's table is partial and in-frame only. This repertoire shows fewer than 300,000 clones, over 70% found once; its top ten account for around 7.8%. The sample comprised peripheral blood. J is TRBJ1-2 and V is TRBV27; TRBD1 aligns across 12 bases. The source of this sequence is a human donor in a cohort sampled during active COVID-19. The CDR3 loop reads CASTAGTGGSYGYTF. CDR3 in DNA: TGTGCCAGCACCGCCGGGACAGGGGGCAGCTATGGCTACACCTTC.